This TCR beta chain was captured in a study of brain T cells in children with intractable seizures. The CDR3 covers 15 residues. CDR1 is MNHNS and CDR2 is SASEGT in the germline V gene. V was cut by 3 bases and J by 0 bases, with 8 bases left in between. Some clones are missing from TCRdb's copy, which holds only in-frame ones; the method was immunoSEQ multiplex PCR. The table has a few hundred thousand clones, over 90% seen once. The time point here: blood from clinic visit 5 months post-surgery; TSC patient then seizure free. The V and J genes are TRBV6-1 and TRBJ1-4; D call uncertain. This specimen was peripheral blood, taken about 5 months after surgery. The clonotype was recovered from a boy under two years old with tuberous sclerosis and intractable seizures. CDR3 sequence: CASSDEAATNEKLFF. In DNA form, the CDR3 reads TGTGCCAGCAGTGACGAGGCGGCAACTAATGAAAAACTGTTTTTT.